The T cell receptor beta chain under discussion was sequenced for a study of quantifying T cell responses using KT2 cells. Study in general: Reverse transcription used primers in the TCR alpha and beta constant regions. The T4 ligation step was estimated to exceed 8% efficiency under optimum conditions.

This clonotype appeared many times. Each cDNA got a UMI-containing oligo ligated at its 3' end. First-round PCR used roughly 4 cycles and beta primers RC1.1 and RC1.2 covering TRBC1 and TRBC2. TCRdb fed the UMI-ligation and nested PCR reads into MiXCR, producing one record per CDR3 protein. The data contain around 56,000 distinct CDR3 sequences, 10% to 15% of them singletons. Unfractionated PBMC were spiked with known numbers of KT2 clone cells. A range of KT2-to-PBMC ratios was made using fixed PBMC numbers. The receptor's source is a human donor. The sample comprised PBMCs spiked with cells of the T cell clone KT2.

As DNA, the CDR3 is TGCGCCAGCAGCGCCCAAGTCGGGACGAACACTGAAGCTTTCTTT. Translated: CASSAQVGTNTEAFF. The genes are TRBV5-1 and TRBJ1-1; a possible D gene is TRBD1 (5 bases). CDR1 and CDR2 (germline): SGHRS, YFSETQ. The CDR3 loop spans 15 amino acids. The V gene lost 4 bases and the J gene lost 1 base, with 14 bases spanning the gap.